Listed below are T cell receptor beta chains from one sample, sequenced in a study of early T cells in non-severe SARS-CoV-2 infection. A single record per CDR3 protein comes from TCRdb applying MiXCR to the 5' RACE reads. Among more than 45,000 distinct CDR3 sequences, over 10% were seen once, and the ten largest hold 3% to 4.5%. Specimen: whole blood. The receptors stem from an adult who was a healthcare worker with PCR-confirmed SARS-CoV-2 infection or an uninfected control (not recorded which). The conserved cysteine and the conserved F or W are not part of the CDR3 here. Fields, in order: J gene, clone size, V gene, CDR3 protein. Only part of the rows carry a size: once, few, many, or a class if the clone is expanded.

TRBJ2-7,many,TRBV3-1,ASSQDRRREQY
TRBJ2-3,many,TRBV12-3/TRBV12-4,ASSPRLGADTQY
TRBJ1-3,many,TRBV28,ASSHLQGTGNTIY
TRBJ1-5,many,TRBV6-6,ASRSQGSNQPQH
TRBJ1-1,many,TRBV7-2,ASSLVKGAEAF
TRBJ2-6,many,TRBV3-1,ASSQQGAPGLANVLT
TRBJ2-7,-,TRBV7-9,ASSRTGLNEQY
TRBJ2-1,-,TRBV3-1,ASSQGSLLGEQF
TRBJ1-3,many,TRBV3-1,ASSQRGSGNTIY
TRBJ2-1,many,TRBV20-1,SARAQGTSSSYNEQF
TRBJ2-3,-,TRBV4-1,ASSQERAGNTDTQY
TRBJ2-5,-,TRBV28,ASSSPARTTREETQY
TRBJ2-1,many,TRBV24-1,ATSDLTGGSYNEQF
TRBJ2-3,few,TRBV25-1,ASSEYRSGRADTQY
TRBJ1-5,many,TRBV19,ASSIEYRDQPQH
TRBJ2-2,many,TRBV5-1,ASRTGGTGELF
TRBJ2-1,many,TRBV2,ASIRDRGNEQF
TRBJ2-1,many,TRBV24-1,ATAPQGSSYNEQF